The 30 T cell receptor beta chains in this list originate from one sample, sequenced in a study of T-cell reconstitution after alpha-beta-depleted transplantation in children. The library targeted TCRbeta and was prepared with unique molecular identifiers. TCRdb ran MiXCR on the PCR reads and lists one entry per CDR3 protein. The sample shows 120,000 to 150,000 distinct CDR3 sequences, roughly 8.8% of them seen only once. The sequences come from PBMCs, mostly from graft donor cells, collected 180 days after TCRalphabeta/CD19-depleted stem cell transplant. Receptor source: a female patient aged 2-9 years who had a stem cell transplant for congenital amegakaryocytic thrombocytopenia, so the T cells may come from the graft donor.

This clonotype was seen many times. The rearrangement links TRBV3-1 to TRBJ2-3; D not certain. V dropped 6 bases and J dropped 2 bases, with 6 bases sitting between them. There are 12 residues in the CDR3. Germline-derived CDR1 and CDR2 are LGHDT and YNNKEL (reference sequence). CDR3 in amino acids: CASSRLTDTQYF. CDR3 sequence (DNA): TGTGCCAGCAGTCGCCTCACAGATACGCAGTATTTT.

There are a few counts of this clonotype. The genes are TRBV10-3 and TRBJ1-6; the D gene is possibly TRBD1 (6 bases). In germline, CDR1 is ENHRY, CDR2 SYGVKD. Trimming shortened V by 8 bases and J by 5 bases, and 13 bases separated the two germline ends. The CDR3 covers 14 residues. CDR3 loop: CAIGSGTNNSPLHF. The CDR3 DNA sequence: TGTGCCATCGGATCCGGGACAAATAATTCACCCCTCCACTTT.

The J gene is TRBJ1-6, the V gene TRBV7-2; D not certain. Per germline, CDR1 SGHTA and CDR2 FQGNSA. Trimming removed 2 bases from V and 10 bases from J, with 9 bases in between. This CDR3 is built from 13 residues. This CDR3 reads CASSLLPRSPLHF. The CDR3 nucleotides are TGTGCCAGCAGCTTACTCCCTAGGTCACCCCTCCACTTT.

This clonotype has at least ten counts. The genes are TRBV29-1 and TRBJ2-7; 11 nucleotides align to TRBD1. The V segment lost 4 bases and the J segment 5 bases; nucleotides outside the gene matches: 7. Germline loops: CDR1 SQVTM, CDR2 ANQGSEA. CDR3 size: 14 residues. The CDR3 DNA sequence: TGCAGCGTTGCCTCCGGGACAGGGGGAAACGAGCAGTACTTC. Residues: CSVASGTGGNEQYF.

In its sample, this clonotype was seen many times. The J gene is TRBJ2-7, the V gene TRBV10-3; 8 positions match TRBD1. This CDR3 has 13 residues. V lost 7 bases to trimming and J lost 4 bases; unmatched junction nucleotides: 6. CDR1 ENHRY and CDR2 SYGVKD come from the germline V gene. The CDR3 is CAITAGQGYEQYF. CDR3 DNA sequence: TGTGCCATCACCGCCGGACAGGGTTACGAGCAGTACTTC.

This clonotype appeared a few times. The genes are TRBV27 and TRBJ1-5; 8 nucleotides line up with TRBD1. V was clipped by 5 bases and J by 3 bases; unmatched bases: 6. Germline assignment: CDR1 MNHEY and CDR2 SMNVEV (reference sequence). CDR3 size: 15 residues. Here the CDR3 reads CASSIGQGFNQPQHF. CDR3 in DNA: TGTGCCAGCAGTATTGGACAGGGCTTCAATCAGCCCCAGCATTTT.

The sample holds many counts of this clonotype. The V call is TRBV7-9, the J call TRBJ1-3; possible D gene TRBD1, 5 bases. CDR3 length equals 15 residues. Germline V CDR1 and CDR2: SEHNR, FQNEAQ (reference sequence). V gave up 0 bases and J gave up 0 bases, with 6 bases separating them. CDR3 in DNA: TGTGCCAGCAGCTTAGCGGGGCTCTCTGGAAACACCATATATTTT. This encodes CASSLAGLSGNTIYF.

This clonotype was counted between two and nine times. The chain joins TRBV6-1 to TRBJ2-4; the D is unclear. V gave up 4 bases and J gave up 9 bases, with 13 bases separating them. The CDR3 contains 13 residues. Germline CDR1 and CDR2: MNHNS and SASEGT. CDR3 bases: TGTGCCAGCAGTGGCGGACCCGGGTTCATTCAGTACTTC. Its translation: CASSGGPGFIQYF.

This clonotype was observed a handful of times. The V call is TRBV20-1, the J call TRBJ2-7; 7 nucleotides line up with TRBD1. The CDR3 loop spans 14 amino acids. V was clipped by 6 bases and J by 6 bases; unmatched bases: 14. Germline loops: CDR1 DFQATT, CDR2 SNEGSKA (reference sequence). CDR3 residues: CSASGTDARGEQYF. The CDR3 DNA reads TGCAGTGCCTCCGGGACAGACGCCCGCGGCGAGCAGTACTTC.

In its sample, this clonotype was seen many times. The chain links TRBV5-1 to TRBJ2-3; D assignment may be TRBD1 or TRBD2 (5 bases each). V was cut by 0 bases and J by 1 base, with 12 bases left in between. Germline CDR1 SGHRS, CDR2 YFSETQ. CDR3 length equals 16 residues. Here the CDR3 DNA reads TGCGCCAGCAGCTTGGTAATGGGGGATGGCACAGATACGCAGTATTTT. Amino acids: CASSLVMGDGTDTQYF.

This clonotype was counted at least ten times. The chain couples TRBV20-1 to TRBJ2-3; possibly TRBD2 for D (5 bases). Germline-derived CDR1 and CDR2 are DFQATT and SNEGSKA (reference sequence). The ends were cut back, 2 bases at V and 0 bases at J, with 9 bases in the middle. This CDR3 spans 14 amino acids. The CDR3 region has the DNA TGCAGTGCTAGAAGACTAACTAGCACAGATACGCAGTATTTT. It translates to CSARRLTSTDTQYF.

This clonotype was seen ten or more times. The rearrangement uses TRBV28 and TRBJ2-7; D is uncertain. With 4 bases removed from V and 0 bases from J, the gap between germline ends came to 10 bases. CDR1 is MDHEN and CDR2 is SYDVKM in the germline V gene. CDR3 length equals 14 residues. CDR3 coding DNA: TGTGCCAGCAGTTATGTACGGAACTCCTACGAGCAGTACTTC. Translating gives CASSYVRNSYEQYF. The whole variable domain, filled in from reference TRBV28 and TRBJ2-7, reads DVKVTQSSRYLVKRTGEKVFLECVQDMDHENMFWYRQDPGLGLRLIYFSYDVKMKEKGDIPEGYSVSREKKERFSLILESASTNQTSMYLCASSYVRNSYEQYFGPGTRLTVT.

This clonotype was found many times. V gene TRBV28 combines with J gene TRBJ2-7; unclear D gene. Germline assignment: CDR1 MDHEN and CDR2 SYDVKM. The germline V and J ends were trimmed by 3 bases and 4 bases, with 10 bases remaining between them. This CDR3 region has 13 residues. CDR3 DNA: TGTGCCAGCAGTTTCTACCGGGCTTACGAGCAGTACTTC. Translating gives CASSFYRAYEQYF. The full variable domain, rest sourced from reference TRBV28 and TRBJ2-7, is DVKVTQSSRYLVKRTGEKVFLECVQDMDHENMFWYRQDPGLGLRLIYFSYDVKMKEKGDIPEGYSVSREKKERFSLILESASTNQTSMYLCASSFYRAYEQYFGPGTRLTVT.

This clonotype was seen many times. J is TRBJ2-5 and V is TRBV20-1; no clear D gene. This CDR3 comprises 14 residues. Looked up from germline, CDR1 is DFQATT and CDR2 is SNEGSKA (reference sequence). The V end was cut by 2 bases, the J end by 2 bases, with 12 bases between. The CDR3 region has the DNA TGCAGTGCTAGATCCCTTAGTGGGCAAGAGACCCAGTACTTC. This codes for CSARSLSGQETQYF.

This clonotype was seen a few times. The chain recombines TRBV6-5 with TRBJ1-4; 10 positions agree with TRBD1. CDR1 is MNHEY, CDR2 SVGAGI, per germline. Trimming cost V 1 base and J 7 bases; bases outside gene matches: 6. This CDR3 has 16 residues. The CDR3: CASSYFSGQGSEKLFF. Here the CDR3 DNA reads TGTGCCAGCAGTTACTTTTCGGGACAGGGGAGTGAAAAACTGTTTTTT.

This clonotype was counted a few times. The chain couples TRBV6-5 to TRBJ1-6; perhaps TRBD1 as D (6 bases). V was clipped by 6 bases and J by 12 bases, with 12 bases between them. Germline CDR1 reads MNHEY; CDR2 reads SVGAGI. The CDR3 has 12 residues. CDR3 sequence (DNA): TGTGCCAGCAGCCTAGGGGGGCAACCCCTCCACTTT. This translates into CASSLGGQPLHF.

This chain uses TRBV10-3 with TRBJ2-7; perhaps D is TRBD1 or TRBD2 (5 bases each). CDR3 length: 13 residues. Germline lookup yields CDR1 ENHRY and CDR2 SYGVKD. Trimming shortened V by 10 bases and J by 0 bases, and 13 bases separated the two germline ends. This CDR3 is CANRKRDSYEQYF. The CDR3 DNA reads as TGTGCCAACAGGAAACGGGACTCCTACGAGCAGTACTTC.

The sample holds many counts of this clonotype. The J gene is TRBJ2-7, the V gene TRBV28; no clear D. V shed 7 bases and J shed 2 bases, with 15 bases lying between them. Per the germline V gene, CDR1 is MDHEN and CDR2 is SYDVKM. This CDR3 contains 14 residues. For the CDR3, the DNA is TGTGCCAGCACCCCCCAAGCGATTACCTACGAGCAGTACTTC. Protein: CASTPQAITYEQYF. The whole variable domain, remainder taken from reference TRBV28 and TRBJ2-7, is DVKVTQSSRYLVKRTGEKVFLECVQDMDHENMFWYRQDPGLGLRLIYFSYDVKMKEKGDIPEGYSVSREKKERFSLILESASTNQTSMYLCASTPQAITYEQYFGPGTRLTVT.

This clonotype appeared many times. The chain carries TRBV5-6 and TRBJ2-3; D call uncertain. In germline, CDR1 is SGHDT, CDR2 YYEEEE. V was cut by 7 bases and J by 1 base, with 13 bases left in between. The CDR3 has 14 residues. As DNA, the CDR3 is TGTGCCAGCGCTCTTGGGCCTGGCACAGATACGCAGTATTTT. Translating gives CASALGPGTDTQYF.

Many counts were recorded for this clonotype. The J gene is TRBJ2-5, the V gene TRBV5-1; maybe TRBD2 (5 bases). Trimming removed 0 bases from V and 1 base from J, with 7 bases in between. The CDR3 consists of 14 residues. CDR1 is SGHRS, CDR2 YFSETQ, per germline. The CDR3: CASSLAGIQETQYF. CDR3 in DNA: TGCGCCAGCAGCTTGGCGGGGATCCAAGAGACCCAGTACTTC.

This clonotype has a handful of counts. This chain connects TRBV10-3 to TRBJ2-1, with 9 bases fitting TRBD1. The V gene end was trimmed by 6 bases and the J gene end by 8 bases; junction bases not matched to a gene: 17. Germline values: CDR1 ENHRY, CDR2 SYGVKD. The CDR3 length is 17 residues. CDR3 DNA: TGTGCCATCAGAGGTACCCCGGGACAGGGAGGAACGGATGAGCAGTTCTTC. Its translation: CAIRGTPGQGGTDEQFF.

The table lists this clonotype with many counts. The gene calls are TRBV12-3 or TRBV12-4 and TRBJ1-1; D remains unclear. The CDR3 spans 14 residues. Trimming took 6 bases from V and 0 from J, leaving 11 bases between them. The CDR3 DNA reads TGTGCCAGCAGCTTCCTTACACTGAACACTGAAGCTTTCTTT. Translating it yields CASSFLTLNTEAFF.

This clonotype occurred a few times. This chain links TRBV18 with TRBJ2-1; 8 nucleotides agree with TRBD2. The V gene's germline CDR1 is KGHSH and CDR2 LQKENI. After removal of 5 bases from V and 1 base from J, the junction contained 1 base not matched to a gene. The CDR3 is made up of 14 amino acids. CDR3 sequence: CASSGTRSYNEQFF. The CDR3 coding sequence is TGTGCCAGCTCAGGGACTAGGTCCTACAATGAGCAGTTCTTC. Filled out from reference TRBV18 and TRBJ2-1, the complete variable domain reads NAGVMQNPRHLVRRRGQEARLRCSPMKGHSHVYWYRQLPEEGLKFMVYLQKENIIDESGMPKERFSAEFPKEGPSILRIQQVVRGDSAAYFCASSGTRSYNEQFFGPGTRLTVL.

This clonotype was seen ten or more times. The chain joins TRBV20-1 to TRBJ1-3; maybe TRBD1 (5 bases). V was pared by 5 bases and J by 2 bases, with 10 bases between. The CDR3 runs 13 residues. Germline V CDR1 and CDR2: DFQATT, SNEGSKA (reference sequence). The CDR3 nucleotides read TGCAGTGCTCAGCAGGGAGCTGGAAACACCATATATTTT. Amino acids: CSAQQGAGNTIYF.

This clonotype was seen at least ten times. The chain has TRBV5-1 and TRBJ2-3, with a weak D call TRBD2 (5 bases). The V gene lost 0 bases and the J gene lost 2 bases, with 7 bases spanning the gap. The CDR3 has 14 amino acids. CDR1 and CDR2 (germline): SGHRS, YFSETQ. CDR3 DNA sequence: TGCGCCAGCAGCTTGGCGGGGATCACAGATACGCAGTATTTT. Its protein product is CASSLAGITDTQYF.

This clonotype appeared many times. The chain is built from TRBV5-4 and TRBJ2-6; D unresolved. The V and J ends lost 2 bases and 4 bases respectively, with 7 bases between them. The germline gives CDR1 SGHNT, CDR2 YYREEE (reference sequence). This CDR3 comprises 14 residues. The CDR3 reads CASSFRSGANVLTF. CDR3 bases: TGTGCCAGCAGCTTTAGGTCCGGGGCCAACGTCCTGACTTTC.

This clonotype occurred many times. The CDR3: CASSLPGHPSVQYF. The CDR3 bases are TGTGCCAGCAGCTTGCCGGGACACCCTTCTGTGCAGTACTTC. The chain has TRBV7-3 and TRBJ2-7, with D perhaps matching TRBD1 (6 bases). This CDR3 region has 14 residues. Per the germline V gene, CDR1 is SGHTA and CDR2 is FQGTGA. With 3 bases removed from V and 9 bases from J, the gap between germline ends came to 18 bases.

This clonotype was counted many times. The rearrangement joins TRBV29-1 to TRBJ2-1, with D hard to call. V shed 0 bases and J shed 8 bases, with 11 bases lying between them. Per germline, CDR1 SQVTM and CDR2 ANQGSEA. There are 13 residues in the CDR3. CDR3 in amino acids: CSVEDLGGHEQFF. The CDR3 region has the DNA TGCAGCGTTGAAGATCTCGGTGGTCATGAGCAGTTCTTC.

The sample holds a few counts of this clonotype. The V gene is TRBV10-3, the J gene TRBJ2-1, with D maybe TRBD1 (7 bases). The germline V gene has CDR1 ENHRY and CDR2 SYGVKD. Deletions cut 7 bases from V and 4 bases from J, with 14 bases between. This CDR3 region has 14 residues. The CDR3 region has the DNA TGTGCCATCACGGGGGACAGCTCGTACAATGAGCAGTTCTTC. Protein: CAITGDSSYNEQFF.

This clonotype was observed many times. This chain joins TRBV27 and TRBJ1-1; D is ambiguous. The CDR3 has 13 amino acids. The germline gives CDR1 MNHEY, CDR2 SMNVEV (reference sequence). Trimming left V 5 bases short and J 3 bases short, with 10 bases between. Written as DNA, the CDR3 is TGTGCCAGCAGTCTCAGCCAACACACTGAAGCTTTCTTT. Its translation: CASSLSQHTEAFF.